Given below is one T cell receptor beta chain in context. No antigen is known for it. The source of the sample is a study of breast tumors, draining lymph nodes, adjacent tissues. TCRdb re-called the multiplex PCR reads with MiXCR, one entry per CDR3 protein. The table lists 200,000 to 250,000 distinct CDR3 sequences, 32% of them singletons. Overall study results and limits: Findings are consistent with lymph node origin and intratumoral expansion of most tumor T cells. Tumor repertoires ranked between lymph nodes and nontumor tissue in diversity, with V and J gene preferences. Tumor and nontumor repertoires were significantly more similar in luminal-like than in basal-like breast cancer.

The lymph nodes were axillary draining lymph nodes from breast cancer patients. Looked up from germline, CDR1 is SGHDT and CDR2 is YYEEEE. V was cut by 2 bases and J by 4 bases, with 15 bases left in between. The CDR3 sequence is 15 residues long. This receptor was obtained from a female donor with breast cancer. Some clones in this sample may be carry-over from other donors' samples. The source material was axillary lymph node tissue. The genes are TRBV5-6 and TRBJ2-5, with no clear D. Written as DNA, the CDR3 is TGTGCCAGCAGCTTTGTAGGACCGGAGCGAGAGACCCAGTACTTC. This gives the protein CASSFVGPERETQYF.